This T cell receptor beta chain stems from a study of blood T cell repertoires in COVID-19. Study background: COVID-19 samples collected from the United States, Italy and Spain covered acute and convalescent phases. PBMCs, B-cell-depleted T cells, or T cells were the source of the cDNA or gDNA that made up the material.

V shed 9 bases, J shed 3 bases, and the junction held 0 bases outside the gene matches. CDR1 and CDR2 from the germline V gene are KGHDR and SFDVKD. The CDR3 consists of 11 residues. Per the original methods: Amplifying reference gene primers gave estimates of nucleated cell counts. Sequencing used immunoSEQ multiplex PCR; TCRdb keeps in-frame clones, though not all of them. V, J and clone size are those of that table, while D and trimming were read from the DNA. The sample has approximately 150,000 clones; approximately 90% are singletons. J is TRBJ2-7 and V is TRBV24-1; 8 bases line up with TRBD1. The source of this sequence is a woman in her sixties who had recovered from COVID-19. The sequenced sample consisted of peripheral blood. DNA of the CDR3: TGTGCCACCGGGACAGGCTACGAGCAGTACTTC. This sequence encodes CATGTGYEQYF.